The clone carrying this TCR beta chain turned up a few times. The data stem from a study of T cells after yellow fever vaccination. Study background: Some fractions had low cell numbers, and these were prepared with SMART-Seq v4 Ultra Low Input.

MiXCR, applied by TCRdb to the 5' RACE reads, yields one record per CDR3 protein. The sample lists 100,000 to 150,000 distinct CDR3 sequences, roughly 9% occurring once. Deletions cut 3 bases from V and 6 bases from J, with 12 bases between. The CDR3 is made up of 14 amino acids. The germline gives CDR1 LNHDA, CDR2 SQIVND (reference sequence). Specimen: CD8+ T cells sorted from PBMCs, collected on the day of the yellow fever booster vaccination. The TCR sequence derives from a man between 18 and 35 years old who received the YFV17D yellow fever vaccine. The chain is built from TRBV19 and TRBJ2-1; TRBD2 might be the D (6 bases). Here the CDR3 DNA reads TGTGCCAGTAGTATGTGGCGGGGCTTCAATGAGCAGTTCTTC. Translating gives CASSMWRGFNEQFF.